Here is one TCR beta chain with its context. No antigen is known for it. Each CDR3 protein is one row after TCRdb ran MiXCR on the RT-PCR reads. The sample includes about 520,000 distinct CDR3 sequences, less than 30% of them seen just once. The record originates from a study of response to subunit inactivated influenza vaccine. Broader study findings: Each seasonal influenza vaccination, the authors suggested, recruits few new T cells.

The V and J ends lost 4 bases and 6 bases respectively, with 4 bases between them. Germline V lookup: CDR1 MGHRA, CDR2 YSYEKL. The CDR3 length is 12 residues. The sample was CD4+ T cells sorted from PBMCs, taken less than 6 days after vaccination. The sequence derives from a man aged 45 to 65 who received an inactivated influenza vaccine. V is TRBV4-1 and J is TRBJ1-6; no reliable D call. The CDR3 is CASSRLNSPLHF. CDR3 DNA sequence: TGCGCCAGCAGCCGACTTAATTCACCCCTCCACTTT.